The clone carrying this T cell receptor beta chain has a handful of counts. Its antigen is as yet unknown. One base separates it from a far larger clone, so it is likely a read error. Looked up from germline, CDR1 is MGHRA and CDR2 is YSYEKL. This CDR3 contains 15 residues. This sample is part of a study of beta chain features in type 1 diabetes. Whole-study context: Comparable age, gender and cell yields were observed in patients relative to healthy donors. General study points: The VDJ junctions of type 1 diabetes patients carried fewer insertions and more deletions.

TCRB transcripts that were expressed got sequenced, as all of the isolated RNA had been reverse transcribed. TCRdb's copy holds only in-frame clones and misses some; the assay was immunoSEQ multiplex PCR. The repertoire holds about 220,000 clones, with approximately 10% as singletons. The sequenced sample consisted of central memory CD4+ T cells from blood. The receptor comes from a man younger than 35 in good health. The chain has TRBV4-1 and TRBJ2-5; weak D call: TRBD2 (6 bases). This chain's CDR3 is CATSLTGDAAETQYF. The DNA of the CDR3 is TGCGCCACCAGCCTCACGGGGGACGCAGCAGAGACCCAGTACTTC.